The TCR beta chain described here comes from a study of CD8+ T cells in alopecia areata. Study information: Grafted skin came from C3H/HeJ donors with spontaneous alopecia (roughly 6-13 months old) and was placed on roughly 7-10-week-old female C3H/HeJ mice. Study results and caveats: Mouse data revealed clearer TCR sharing than patient data did, a gap possibly tied to HLA. Scalp samples also yield sequences from resident alphabeta T cells of normal skin.

The CDR3 contains 14 residues. CDR1 is NNHDY and CDR2 is SYVADS in the germline V gene. V was pared by 2 bases and J by 3 bases, with 3 bases of the junction left unmatched. A word on this clone: Its target is not known. Genes and germline come from the mouse. The read ends 4 residues before the CDR3 terminus; that terminus is restored from the germline J gene.

Sequencing used cDNA as its template, made by extracting RNA and reverse transcribing it. Profiled with immunoSEQ multiplex PCR; TCRdb holds only in-frame clones, not every one. The data show approximately 300,000 clones, none appearing only once, with 1.2% held by the ten largest. Sorting of pooled cutaneous lymph node cells used CD4, CD8alpha, NKG2D, NKG2ACE and other markers. V is TRBV13-3 and J is TRBJ2-7, with 9 positions matching TRBD1. The specimen sequenced was CD4+ T cells sorted from a lymph node. This clonotype was obtained from a C3H/HeJ mouse with alopecia areata. Mouse MHC haplotype: H2-k. CDR3 amino acids: CASSEKGQGYEQYF. The CDR3 bases that were read are TGTGCCAGCAGTGAAAAGGGACAGGGCTAT.